A single sample is the source of the 29 T cell receptor beta chains below, sequenced in a study of blood T cells in healthy people across ages. The second PCR ran about 7 to 12 cycles with a sample-barcoded 5' primer and J-beta primers. In TCRdb, the 5' RACE reads were re-called with MiXCR into one record per CDR3 protein. Of 980,000 or so distinct CDR3 sequences detected, about 44% appear once; the ten largest clones hold about an eighth. Sequencing used blood. Every receptor here comes from a man aged 25 to 45 in good health.

This chain's CDR3 is CSARDRGRTYNEQFF. CDR3 sequence (DNA): TGCAGTGCAAGGGACAGGGGGCGAACCTACAATGAGCAGTTCTTC. The gene calls are TRBV20-1 and TRBJ2-1; TRBD1 matches at 12 bases. CDR3 size: 15 residues. Unmatched junction bases numbered 5, after V lost 6 bases and J lost 2 bases. The germline CDR1 and CDR2 sequences are DFQATT and SNEGSKA (reference sequence).

The chain links TRBV6-5 to TRBJ2-2; the D gene could be TRBD1 or TRBD2 (7 bases each). V was clipped by 7 bases and J by 5 bases, with 17 bases between them. This CDR3 has 15 residues. The germline CDR1 and CDR2 sequences are MNHEY and SVGAGI. The CDR3 DNA reads TGTGCCAGCAACTCACAGGGGACTAAAACCGGGGAGCTGTTTTTT. Translating it yields CASNSQGTKTGELFF.

The rearrangement uses TRBV27 and TRBJ2-7; D gene ambiguous. Trimming took 5 bases from V and 9 from J, leaving 17 bases between them. Germline CDR1 and CDR2: MNHEY and SMNVEV (reference sequence). CDR3 length equals 13 residues. Here the CDR3 reads CASSTIGPGGQYF. For the CDR3, the DNA is TGTGCCAGCAGTACAATCGGTCCGGGCGGGCAGTACTTC.

The table lists this clonotype with a few counts. The chain joins TRBV7-9 to TRBJ2-1; 15 bases match TRBD2. The CDR3 sequence is 16 residues long. V was clipped by 3 bases and J by 6 bases; unmatched bases: 3. Germline V gives CDR1 SEHNR, CDR2 FQNEAQ (reference sequence). Here the CDR3 DNA reads TGTGCCAGCAGCTTGGGACTAGCGGGGGGCCTCAATGAGCAGTTCTTC. Translating it yields CASSLGLAGGLNEQFF.

V usage is TRBV4-3 and J usage is TRBJ2-1; D remains unclear. The V end was cut by 0 bases, the J end by 0 bases, with 12 bases between. Germline V gives CDR1 LGHNA, CDR2 YSLEER. The CDR3 is 17 residues long. CDR3 loop: CASSQDGPVSSYNEQFF. CDR3 nucleotide sequence: TGCGCCAGCAGCCAAGATGGCCCTGTGAGCTCCTACAATGAGCAGTTCTTC.

The table lists this clonotype with a few counts. The chain employs TRBV29-1 and TRBJ2-7; 9 bases match TRBD2. The CDR3 runs to 12 residues. With 6 bases clipped from V and 5 bases from J, the junction kept 5 bases outside the gene matches. Germline assignment: CDR1 SQVTM and CDR2 ANQGSEA. The chain's CDR3 is CSVLAGGNEQYF. For the CDR3, the DNA is TGCAGCGTCCTCGCGGGGGGGAACGAGCAGTACTTC.

V usage is TRBV20-1 and J usage is TRBJ2-3; 10 bases align to TRBD2. Unmatched junction bases numbered 8, after V lost 0 bases and J lost 2 bases. In germline, CDR1 is DFQATT, CDR2 SNEGSKA (reference sequence). The CDR3 is 17 amino acids. CDR3 sequence (DNA): TGCAGTGCTAGAGATCCAGTTAGCGGGGGGACCACAGATACGCAGTATTTT. Amino acid sequence: CSARDPVSGGTTDTQYF.

This clonotype was seen a handful of times. The J gene is TRBJ1-1, the V gene TRBV29-1; perhaps TRBD1 as D (6 bases). CDR1 is SQVTM and CDR2 is ANQGSEA in the germline V gene. CDR3 length: 14 residues. The V end lost 1 base, the J end lost 5 bases, and 14 bases lay between the germline ends. The CDR3 sequence is CSVEVPGEFTEAFF. The CDR3 DNA follows: TGCAGCGTTGAAGTGCCAGGGGAATTTACTGAAGCTTTCTTT.

This clonotype has only one observation. The chain employs TRBV7-9 and TRBJ2-1, with TRBD2 identical over 7 bases. Trimming removed 1 base from V and 3 bases from J; junction bases left unmatched: 6. Germline CDR1 and CDR2: SEHNR and FQNEAQ (reference sequence). The CDR3 covers 16 residues. DNA of the CDR3: TGTGCCAGCAGCTTAGGGAGGGAGGGGATCTACAATGAGCAGTTCTTC. Encoded protein: CASSLGREGIYNEQFF. Combining the CDR3 with reference TRBV7-9 and TRBJ2-1 gives the whole variable domain DTGVSQNPRHKITKRGQNVTFRCDPISEHNRLYWYRQTLGQGPEFLTYFQNEAQLEKSRLLSDRFSAERPKGSFSTLEIQRTEQGDSAMYLCASSLGREGIYNEQFFGPGTRLTVL.

Only a few counts were recorded for this clonotype. The chain uses TRBV28 and TRBJ2-1; D may be TRBD1 (6 bases). Trimming took 4 bases from V and 8 from J, leaving 12 bases between them. Germline CDR1 is MDHEN and CDR2 is SYDVKM. The CDR3 is made up of 13 amino acids. The CDR3 DNA reads as TGTGCCAGCAGTTCGGTTGAGGGGGATGAGCAGTTCTTC. Translation: CASSSVEGDEQFF. Together with reference TRBV28 and TRBJ2-1, the CDR3 gives the full variable domain: DVKVTQSSRYLVKRTGEKVFLECVQDMDHENMFWYRQDPGLGLRLIYFSYDVKMKEKGDIPEGYSVSREKKERFSLILESASTNQTSMYLCASSSVEGDEQFFGPGTRLTVL.

This clonotype was recorded only once. One end of the junction does not line up with germline, which may come from a read error. The V call is TRBV6-5, the J call TRBJ1-2; 7 bases map to TRBD1. Germline CDR1 and CDR2: MNHEY and SVGAGI. The CDR3 is 15 residues long. The CDR3, as DNA: TGTGCCGGCAGGTCCCCCGACAGGGCAAACTATGGCTACACCTTC. Amino acid sequence: CAGRSPDRANYGYTF.

The chain joins TRBV28 to TRBJ2-7; 8 nucleotides agree with TRBD1. The CDR3 length is 15 residues. In germline, CDR1 is MDHEN, CDR2 SYDVKM. Trimming at V came to 5 bases and at J to 4 bases, leaving 10 bases not matched to a gene. CDR3 coding DNA: TGTGCCAGCAGTACTTACTCCAGGGGGCGGTACGAGCAGTACTTC. Its protein product is CASSTYSRGRYEQYF.

This chain connects TRBV2 to TRBJ2-1; D uncertain. CDR1 SNHLY and CDR2 FYNNEI come from the germline V gene. Trimming removed 3 bases from V and 8 bases from J, with 14 bases in between. The CDR3 contains 14 residues. This CDR3 reads CASSDSGEFDEQFF. The CDR3 DNA sequence: TGTGCCAGCAGTGATTCGGGCGAATTCGATGAGCAGTTCTTC.

The V gene is TRBV11-2, the J gene TRBJ2-3, with unresolved D. CDR1 and CDR2 from the germline V gene are SGHAT and FQNNGV. CDR3 size: 14 residues. Trimming pared 4 bases from V and 6 bases from J, leaving 14 bases between. The CDR3 DNA reads TGTGCCAGCAGCTCCCAAGCCAACACGGATACGCAGTATTTT. Translation gives CASSSQANTDTQYF. Supplemented by reference TRBV11-2 and TRBJ2-3, the full variable domain reads EAGVAQSPRYKIIEKRQSVAFWCNPISGHATLYWYQQILGQGPKLLIQFQNNGVVDDSQLPKDRFSAERLKGVDSTLKIQPAKLEDSAVYLCASSSQANTDTQYFGPGTRLTVL.

This clonotype has more than one count but fewer than ten. This sequence joins TRBV11-3 and TRBJ2-1; 7 bases map to TRBD1. In germline, CDR1 is SGHNT, CDR2 YENEEA. V was pared by 7 bases and J by 7 bases, with 7 bases of the junction left unmatched. CDR3 size: 13 residues. For the CDR3, the DNA is TGTGCCAGCACCATGACAGGGTGGAATGAGCAGTTCTTC. It is translated as CASTMTGWNEQFF.

A few counts support this clonotype. The chain joins TRBV12-3 or TRBV12-4 to TRBJ2-1; D tentatively reads TRBD1 or TRBD2 (6 bases each). The CDR3 sequence is 16 residues long. Trimming removed 8 bases from V and 2 bases from J, with 19 bases in between. The CDR3 reads CASYSGLGGPYNEQFF. CDR3 sequence (DNA): TGTGCCAGCTATTCGGGACTGGGGGGCCCCTACAATGAGCAGTTCTTC.

The V and J genes are TRBV20-1 and TRBJ2-7; TRBD2 matches at 7 bases. Germline CDR1 DFQATT, CDR2 SNEGSKA (reference sequence). The CDR3 runs 14 residues. The V segment lost 1 base and the J segment 0 bases; nucleotides outside the gene matches: 3. CDR3 loop: CSARGRGGSYEQYF. Written as DNA, the CDR3 is TGCAGTGCTAGAGGGCGCGGGGGCTCCTACGAGCAGTACTTC.

V and J are TRBV4-2 and TRBJ2-1; 7 nucleotides line up with TRBD2. Germline loops: CDR1 LGHNA, CDR2 YNFKEQ. The CDR3 is 16 residues long. The V gene end was trimmed by 0 bases and the J gene end by 4 bases; junction bases not matched to a gene: 6. DNA of the CDR3: TGTGCCAGCAGCCAAGATCTTGGGGGAGGGTACAATGAGCAGTTCTTC. It is translated as CASSQDLGGGYNEQFF.

The rearrangement uses TRBV27 and TRBJ2-1; D call uncertain. The length of the CDR3 is 16 residues. CDR1 MNHEY and CDR2 SMNVEV come from the germline V gene (reference sequence). V was pared by 0 bases and J by 1 base, with 10 bases between. CDR3 in DNA: TGTGCCAGCAGTTTATCGTGGGGTATGTCCTACAATGAGCAGTTCTTC. This translates into CASSLSWGMSYNEQFF.

This clonotype showed up just a few times. The chain joins TRBV20-1 to TRBJ2-7, with D unresolved. This CDR3 contains 16 residues. Looked up from germline, CDR1 is DFQATT and CDR2 is SNEGSKA (reference sequence). The ends were cut back, 1 base at V and 0 bases at J, with 16 bases in the middle. The CDR3 spells CSARAFGQVASYEQYF. The CDR3 bases are TGCAGTGCTAGAGCTTTCGGCCAGGTGGCCTCCTACGAGCAGTACTTC.

The chain joins TRBV6-6 to TRBJ2-7, with D possibly being TRBD1 or TRBD2 (5 bases each). Germline lookup yields CDR1 MNHNY and CDR2 SVGAGI (reference sequence). V was cut by 0 bases and J by 0 bases, with 6 bases left in between. This CDR3 is 14 amino acids long. CDR3 DNA: TGTGCCAGCAGTTACTCGGGGACCTCCTACGAGCAGTACTTC. This encodes CASSYSGTSYEQYF.

J is TRBJ2-3 and V is TRBV20-1, with TRBD2 identical over 10 bases. The J segment lost 1 base and the V segment lost 5 bases, leaving 3 bases of the junction unmatched. Germline CDR1 reads DFQATT; CDR2 reads SNEGSKA (reference sequence). There are 14 residues in the CDR3. For the CDR3, the DNA is TGCAGTGCTGAAACTAGCGGGGGCACAGATACGCAGTATTTT. Translating gives CSAETSGGTDTQYF.

This clonotype was seen just once. The V and J genes are TRBV19 and TRBJ1-2, with no clear D. This CDR3 region has 13 residues. Germline-derived CDR1 and CDR2 are LNHDA and SQIVND (reference sequence). V was trimmed by 6 bases and J by 1 base, leaving 9 bases between them. For the CDR3, the DNA is TGTGCCAGTAGAGGACGGATTAACTATGGCTACACCTTC. Translation gives CASRGRINYGYTF.

This clonotype was recorded once. The chain employs TRBV6-5 and TRBJ2-3, with D perhaps matching TRBD1 (6 bases). Trimming left V 1 base short and J 8 bases short, with 10 bases between. The CDR3 is 13 residues long. The germline gives CDR1 MNHEY, CDR2 SVGAGI. The CDR3 sequence is CASSYYRAGTQYF. DNA of the CDR3: TGTGCCAGCAGTTACTACAGGGCGGGTACGCAGTATTTT.

This chain joins TRBV10-3 and TRBJ2-3, with TRBD1 matching 9 bases. The CDR3 is 14 amino acids. Germline V CDR1 and CDR2: ENHRY, SYGVKD. The trim removed 6 bases at V and 9 bases at J, leaving 10 bases unmatched. The chain's CDR3 is CAIRPTGGLDTQYF. CDR3 nucleotides: TGTGCCATCAGGCCTACAGGGGGCTTAGACACGCAGTATTTT.

This clonotype was counted a single time. In nucleotides, the CDR3 is TGTGCCACCAGTGACCCCAGCGGGGGGGCGAAGGTTGAGCAGTTCTTC. Amino acid sequence: CATSDPSGGAKVEQFF. The V call is TRBV24-1, the J call TRBJ2-1; 10 bases fit TRBD2. CDR3 length: 16 residues. The trim removed 4 bases at V and 9 bases at J, leaving 11 bases unmatched. Germline assignment: CDR1 KGHDR and CDR2 SFDVKD.

V gene TRBV12-3 or TRBV12-4 combines with J gene TRBJ2-5; no clear D gene. Trimming took off 3 bases at V and 5 bases at J, with 16 bases between the two ends. The length of the CDR3 is 15 residues. CDR3 sequence reads: CASSFSSGILETQYF. The CDR3 DNA sequence: TGTGCCAGCAGTTTCTCTTCGGGTATCTTGGAGACCCAGTACTTC.

This rearrangement joins TRBV5-5 to TRBJ2-7; D unclear. CDR3 length equals 14 residues. Trimming stripped 0 bases from V and 1 base from J, with 8 bases between. The germline V gene has CDR1 SGHKS and CDR2 YYEKEE (reference sequence). The CDR3 is CASSLDFFSYEQYF. As DNA, the CDR3 is TGTGCCAGCAGCTTGGACTTCTTTTCCTACGAGCAGTACTTC.

V gene TRBV6-1 combines with J gene TRBJ1-4, with D perhaps TRBD1 (5 bases). Germline V gives CDR1 MNHNS, CDR2 SASEGT. Trimming shortened V by 1 base and J by 5 bases, and 11 bases separated the two germline ends. The CDR3 runs to 15 residues. DNA for the CDR3: TGTGCCAGCAGTGAAGAGGATGGGGGAAATGAAAAACTGTTTTTT. It yields the protein CASSEEDGGNEKLFF.